The source of this TCR beta chain is a study of blood T cell repertoires in COVID-19. In the study overall: COVID-19 samples, acute and convalescent, were from the United States, Italy and Spain. From T cells, B-cell-depleted T cells, or PBMCs came the material, which was cDNA or gDNA.

Per the original data handling: Amplified reference gene primers provided the basis for estimating nucleated cell counts. Repertoires were generated with immunoSEQ multiplex PCR, while TCRdb's copy carries only in-frame clones and drops some. V and J calls plus clone size are reproduced from that table; the DNA served to infer D and trimming. The sample records around 100,000 clones, around nine tenths being singletons. The CDR3 is made up of 16 amino acids. Germline CDR1 reads MNHEY; CDR2 reads SVGEGT. The V segment lost 2 bases and the J segment 4 bases; nucleotides outside the gene matches: 8. J is TRBJ2-3 and V is TRBV6-2 or TRBV6-3; 8 bases match TRBD1. This clonotype originated in a human donor in a cohort sampled during active COVID-19. Source material: peripheral blood. The CDR3 nucleotides are TGTGCCAGCAGTTACCCCAGGACAGGGACGGCAGATACGCAGTATTTT. Translating gives CASSYPRTGTADTQYF.